This entry describes one T cell receptor beta chain. At one of its ends the junction is not consistent with the germline gene, which may arise from a read error. The CDR3 is made up of 13 amino acids. Germline V gene sequence: CDR1 SSHAT, CDR2 FNYEAQ (reference sequence). Profiled with immunoSEQ multiplex PCR; TCRdb holds only in-frame clones, not every one. Of about 220,000 clones in the sample, around four fifths were seen once. These data are taken from a study of blood T cell repertoires in COVID-19. The clonotype comes from a woman aged 55 to 70 who had recovered from COVID-19. Sequenced: peripheral blood. The chain is built from TRBV7-7 and TRBJ2-1, with D uncertain. The CDR3 spells CASSLATSNEQFF. The CDR3 nucleotides read TGTGCTAGCAGCTTAGCCACCAGCAATGAGCAGTTCTTC.